The T cell receptor (beta chain) under discussion was sequenced for a study of T cells in Graves' hyperthyroidism and ophthalmopathy. CDR1 and CDR2 (germline): SGHTA, FQGNSA. The CDR3 spans 12 residues. Trimming cost V 5 bases and J 13 bases, with 14 bases left between them. Template material for amplifying TCR beta CDR3 regions consisted of RNA transcripts. HTBI primers were employed in a first-round RT-PCR of the TCR CDR3. TCRdb independently ran MiXCR on the multiplex PCR reads; one entry per CDR3 protein. The sample has about 640,000 distinct CDR3 sequences; around 15% are singletons. This clonotype was counted ten times or more. Its antigen is not identified. Study findings and constraints: Most clonotypes expanded in the thyroid (above 0.001) were also present in blood.

This TCR derives from a woman in her forties or fifties with Graves' ophthalmopathy. The sequenced sample consisted of blood. This chain uses TRBV7-2 with TRBJ2-2; the D gene is possibly TRBD1 (6 bases). CDR3 nucleotides: TGTGCCAGCAGCCCTATGGGACATCGGCTGTTTTTT. It specifies CASSPMGHRLFF.